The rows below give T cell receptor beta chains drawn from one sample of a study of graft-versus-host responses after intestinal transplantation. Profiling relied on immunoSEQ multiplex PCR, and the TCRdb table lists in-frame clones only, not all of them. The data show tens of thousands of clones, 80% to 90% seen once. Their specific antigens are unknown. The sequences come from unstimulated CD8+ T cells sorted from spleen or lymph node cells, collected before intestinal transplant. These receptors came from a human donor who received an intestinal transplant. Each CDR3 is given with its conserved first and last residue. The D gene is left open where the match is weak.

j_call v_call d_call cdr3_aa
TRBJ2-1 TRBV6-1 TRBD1 CASSEAGTGGNEQFF
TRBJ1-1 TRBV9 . CASSEGGVNTEAFF
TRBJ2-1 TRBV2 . CASGKKGFYNEQFF
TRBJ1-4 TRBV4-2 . CASSLRQTSNEKLFF
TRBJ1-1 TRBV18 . CASSPIRAGITEAFF
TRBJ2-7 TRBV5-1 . CASSLDGPPAAYEQYF
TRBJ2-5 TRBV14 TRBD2 CASSQGRAGEVQETQYF
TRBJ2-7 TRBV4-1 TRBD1 CASSQEPGQNYEQYF
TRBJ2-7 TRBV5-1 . CASRRPGSTYEQYF
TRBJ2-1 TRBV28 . CASSLEREDSYNEQFF